These T cell receptor beta chains were read from a single sample in a study of blood T cell repertoires in COVID-19. The repertoire was sequenced with immunoSEQ multiplex PCR; TCRdb's copy has only in-frame clones and lacks some. The sample lists fewer than 300,000 clones, over 75% seen once, with approximately 9% in the top ten. Source material: peripheral blood. These receptors were collected from a human donor in a cohort sampled during active COVID-19. Each CDR3 is given with its conserved first and last residue. A D gene is named only where the DNA matches it firmly. A clone size is listed for some rows: how often the clone was seen (once, few, many), or a class if it is expanded.

CASSELPLAGDLYNEQFF,TGTGCCAGCAGTGAACTCCCTCTAGCGGGAGATTTGTACAATGAGCAGTTCTTC,TRBD2,TRBV6-1,.,18,TRBJ2-1
CASSYWRDSVGKLFF,TGTGCCAGCAGTTACTGGCGGGACAGCGTCGGGAAACTGTTTTTT,TRBD1,TRBV6-5,.,15,TRBJ1-4
CASSEQGASPYGYTF,TGTGCCAGCAGTGAACAGGGGGCCTCTCCTTATGGCTACACCTTC,TRBD1,TRBV6-1,.,15,TRBJ1-2
CASSPSGVGSPLHF,TGTGCCAGCAGCCCTAGCGGGGTCGGTTCACCCCTCCACTTT,.,TRBV7-9,.,14,TRBJ1-6
CASKTSGGGYEQYF,TGTGCCAGCAAGACATCAGGGGGCGGGTACGAGCAGTACTTC,TRBD1,TRBV6-5,once,14,TRBJ2-7
CASSIIGAGEYGTQYF,TGTGCCAGTAGTATAATCGGAGCGGGGGAGTATGGTACGCAGTATTTT,TRBD2,TRBV19,.,16,TRBJ2-3
CASSLSRSSPSYNQPQHF,TGTGCCAGCAGTTTATCCCGGAGTAGTCCCTCCTACAATCAGCCCCAGCATTTT,.,TRBV27,.,18,TRBJ1-5
CSATGTALNTEAFF,TGCAGCGCAACCGGGACAGCCCTAAACACTGAAGCTTTCTTT,TRBD1,TRBV29-1,.,14,TRBJ1-1
CASSQGPGGQETQYF,TGTGCCAGCAGCCAAGGACCCGGGGGTCAAGAGACCCAGTACTTC,.,TRBV14,.,15,TRBJ2-5
CASGRTGDSPLHF,TGCGCCAGCGGCCGGACAGGGGATTCACCCCTCCACTTT,TRBD1,TRBV5-1,.,13,TRBJ1-6
CASSLLGGEYNQPQHF,TGTGCCAGCTCACTTTTAGGGGGCGAATACAATCAGCCCCAGCATTTT,TRBD1,TRBV18,.,16,TRBJ1-5
CASSDYRGTRRPVRTQYF,TGCGCCAGCTCAGATTACAGGGGGACGAGGCGCCCAGTGAGGACCCAGTACTTC,TRBD1,TRBV5-1,.,18,TRBJ2-5
CASSLAASGVGNEQFF,TGTGCCAGCAGCTTGGCGGCTAGCGGTGTGGGGAATGAGCAGTTCTTC,TRBD2,TRBV5-4,once,16,TRBJ2-1
CASSYVYAGTYEQYF,TGTGCCAGCAGTTACGTTTATGCGGGAACCTACGAGCAGTACTTC,.,TRBV6-5,.,15,TRBJ2-7
CASSQTTSGGSDTQYF,TGTGCCAGCAGCCAAACTACTAGCGGGGGTTCAGATACGCAGTATTTT,TRBD2,TRBV4-2,.,16,TRBJ2-3
CASSDRVKRSQYF,TGTGCCAGCAGTGACAGGGTCAAGAGAAGCCAGTACTTC,.,TRBV25-1,.,13,TRBJ2-5
CASSFSGQGDTEAFF,TGCGCCAGCAGCTTCTCTGGGCAGGGCGATACTGAAGCTTTCTTT,.,TRBV5-1,.,15,TRBJ1-1
CASSSQPDGAQYF,TGTGCCAGCAGCTCCCAACCCGACGGGGCCCAGTACTTC,.,TRBV7-3,.,13,TRBJ2-5
CSVLTGVNTEAFF,TGCAGCGTTCTTACAGGGGTGAACACTGAAGCTTTCTTT,TRBD1,TRBV29-1,once,13,TRBJ1-1
CATSETGTDHYEQYF,TGTGCCACCAGTGAAACCGGGACAGACCACTACGAGCAGTACTTC,TRBD1,TRBV24-1,.,15,TRBJ2-7
CASSLMTSGAGSLNEQFF,TGCGCCAGCAGCTTGATGACTAGCGGGGCCGGGTCCCTCAATGAGCAGTTCTTC,TRBD2,TRBV5-1,.,18,TRBJ2-1
CASSLGQGALGTNEKLFF,TGCGCCAGCAGCTTGGGACAGGGGGCGCTTGGAACTAATGAAAAACTGTTTTTT,TRBD1,TRBV5-1,.,18,TRBJ1-4
CASSPLETGIYEQYF,TGCGCCAGCAGCCCGCTAGAGACAGGGATATACGAGCAGTACTTC,TRBD1,TRBV5-1,once,15,TRBJ2-7
CASSVGAQSNQPQHF,TGTGCCAGCAGCGTGGGGGCTCAAAGCAATCAGCCCCAGCATTTT,.,TRBV9,.,15,TRBJ1-5
CASRNSRQETQYF,TGTGCCAGCAGGAATAGCAGACAAGAGACCCAGTACTTC,.,TRBV6-5,.,13,TRBJ2-5
CASSYSYQPQHF,TGTGCCAGCAGTTACAGTTATCAGCCCCAGCATTTT,.,TRBV28,.,12,TRBJ1-5
CASSPLLGASEDTQYF,TGTGCCAGCTCACCACTCCTGGGGGCATCAGAAGATACGCAGTATTTT,.,TRBV18,.,16,TRBJ2-3
CASSPQGWVNEQFF,TGTGCCAGCAGCCCTCAGGGATGGGTCAATGAGCAGTTCTTC,.,TRBV5-6,.,14,TRBJ2-1
CASSLARPSGRPGNTQYF,TGTGCCAGCAGCTTAGCCCGGCCCAGCGGGAGGCCAGGGAATACGCAGTATTTT,TRBD2,TRBV7-3,.,18,TRBJ2-3
CASSLGLAGADTFSYEQYF,TGTGCCAGCAGCTTAGGCCTTGCGGGGGCCGATACCTTCTCCTACGAGCAGTACTTC,.,TRBV5-6,.,19,TRBJ2-7
CASSERGGPREKLFF,TGTGCCAGCAGTGAACGCGGGGGCCCCAGGGAAAAACTGTTTTTT,.,TRBV2,.,15,TRBJ1-4
CASSSGIANEKLFF,TGCGCCAGCAGCTCAGGGATAGCTAATGAAAAACTGTTTTTT,.,TRBV5-1,.,14,TRBJ1-4
CASSPPGQGYGYTF,TGTGCCAGCAGTCCTCCTGGACAGGGCTATGGCTACACCTTC,TRBD1,TRBV28,.,14,TRBJ1-2
CASSYWGQGVTEAFF,TGTGCCAGCAGTTACTGGGGACAGGGAGTCACTGAAGCTTTCTTT,TRBD1,TRBV6-2/TRBV6-3,.,15,TRBJ1-1
CASSQGQGFYEQYF,TGTGCCAGCAGCCAAGGACAGGGGTTCTACGAGCAGTACTTC,TRBD1,TRBV6-6,.,14,TRBJ2-7
CASSPGTLFGGYTF,TGCGCCAGCAGCCCGGGGACTCTCTTCGGGGGCTACACCTTC,.,TRBV5-1,.,14,TRBJ1-2
CASSRAGGVAGELFF,TGTGCCAGCAGCCGAGCGGGAGGGGTTGCCGGGGAGCTGTTTTTT,TRBD2,TRBV6-5,once,15,TRBJ2-2
CASSSLLGGQETQYF,TGTGCCAGCAGCTCCCTCCTAGGGGGCCAAGAGACCCAGTACTTC,.,TRBV7-2,.,15,TRBJ2-5
CASSDGDGLNIQYF,TGTGCCAGCAGTGACGGGGATGGGTTGAACATTCAGTACTTC,.,TRBV7-2,.,14,TRBJ2-4
CASSKGGTGELFF,TGTGCCAGCTCAAAAGGGGGCACCGGGGAGCTGTTTTTT,.,TRBV18,.,13,TRBJ2-2
CASSPDIWNTGELFF,TGTGCCAGCAGTCCGGACATCTGGAACACCGGGGAGCTGTTTTTT,.,TRBV6-5,.,15,TRBJ2-2
CASSDPRVYYEQYF,TGTGCCAGCAGTGACCCCAGGGTTTATTACGAGCAGTACTTC,.,TRBV2,once,14,TRBJ2-7
CASSLVGTSGVRSNEQFF,TGTGCCAGCAGCTTAGTCGGAACTAGCGGGGTTCGTAGCAATGAGCAGTTCTTC,TRBD2,TRBV7-2,.,18,TRBJ2-1
CASSSRSGGAYNEQFF,TGTGCCAGCAGCTCCCGGTCGGGAGGGGCCTACAATGAGCAGTTCTTC,TRBD2,TRBV7-6,.,16,TRBJ2-1
CASTPTGSLWGYTF,TGTGCCAGCACCCCGACAGGGTCGCTATGGGGCTACACCTTC,TRBD1,TRBV6-5,.,14,TRBJ1-2
CASSYETGTPRADTQYF,TGTGCCAGCAGCTACGAAACAGGGACCCCCCGGGCAGATACGCAGTATTTT,.,TRBV7-9,once,17,TRBJ2-3
CASSQSGLAGQGEQYF,TGTGCCAGCAGCCAATCCGGACTAGCGGGTCAGGGCGAGCAGTACTTC,TRBD2,TRBV3-1/TRBV3-2,.,16,TRBJ2-7
CASSLILVAGSARGNEQFF,TGTGCCAGCAGCTTAATTCTGGTAGCGGGTTCCGCCAGGGGCAATGAGCAGTTCTTC,.,TRBV7-2,.,19,TRBJ2-1
CASSRPGLAGDTQYF,TGCGCCAGCAGTCGTCCGGGACTAGCGGGTGATACGCAGTATTTT,TRBD2,TRBV10-2,.,15,TRBJ2-3
CASSLAGASGGNEQYF,TGTGCCAGCAGCTTGGCCGGGGCTAGCGGGGGCAACGAGCAGTACTTC,TRBD2,TRBV5-4,.,16,TRBJ2-7
CASSLSFSGDGYGYTF,TGTGCCAGCAGCTTATCGTTCTCAGGGGACGGCTATGGCTACACCTTC,.,TRBV7-9,few,16,TRBJ1-2
CASSLTISTEAFF,TGTGCCAGCAGCTTAACGATCAGCACTGAAGCTTTCTTT,.,TRBV7-3,.,13,TRBJ1-1
CASAPGLARYEQYF,TGTGCCAGCGCCCCGGGACTAGCGCGGTACGAGCAGTACTTC,TRBD2,TRBV6-5,.,14,TRBJ2-7
CASSFFVAEYEQYF,TGTGCCAGCAGCTTTTTCGTAGCGGAGTACGAGCAGTACTTC,.,TRBV7-8,few,14,TRBJ2-7
CASSPRRGQNSPLHF,TGTGCCAGCAGCCCCCGGCGCGGGCAGAATTCACCCCTCCACTTT,.,TRBV7-2,.,15,TRBJ1-6
CATDVGSGLNTGELFF,TGTGCCACCGACGTAGGCAGCGGGCTTAACACCGGGGAGCTGTTTTTT,.,TRBV18,.,16,TRBJ2-2